Reported below is one T cell receptor (beta chain). What it binds is unknown. Using immunoSEQ multiplex PCR, the repertoire was profiled, and TCRdb retains in-frame clones only, with some absent. The table records fewer than 3 million clones, around 90% of them present only once. The sample belongs to a study of shared clonotypes between healthy human individuals. General study results and limits: Clonotypes not shared had lower generation probabilities than those common to all four donors.

CDR1 MDHEN and CDR2 SYDVKM come from the germline V gene. The CDR3 runs to 14 residues. The V end lost 6 bases, the J end lost 1 base, and 12 bases lay between the germline ends. Source material: naive CD4+ T cells from PBMCs. Subset: CD45RA+ positively selected. V is TRBV28 and J is TRBJ1-2; maybe TRBD1 (5 bases). The clonotype was recovered from a man aged 18 to 29 in good health. Some clones in this sample may be carry-over from other donors' samples. The CDR3 loop reads CASRPGTVNYGYTF. In DNA, the CDR3 is TGTGCCAGCAGACCCGGGACCGTTAACTATGGCTACACCTTC.